The TCR beta chain described here comes from a study of radiotherapy plus CTLA-4 blockade in lung cancer. Germline CDR1 SGHRS, CDR2 YFSETQ. J was trimmed by 0 bases and V by 5 bases; bases with no gene match: 7. The CDR3 extends over 15 amino acids. The data were produced by immunoSEQ multiplex PCR, yet TCRdb's version contains in-frame clones alone and is incomplete. Found here are roughly 50,000 clones, 70% to 80% of them singletons; the top ten hold approximately 12%. The sample here was peripheral blood, taken from a patient treated with radiotherapy plus ipilimumab. The chain uses TRBV5-1 and TRBJ1-2, with TRBD1 matching 7 bases. The sequence was collected from a human donor with non-small cell lung cancer who had stable disease on radiotherapy plus ipilimumab. CDR3 in DNA: TGCGCCAGCAGATCTACAGGGGCGGCTAACTATGGCTACACCTTC. This sequence encodes CASRSTGAANYGYTF.